The present TCR beta chain was sequenced within a study of T cell responses to AZD1222 COVID-19 vaccine. Method: immunoSEQ multiplex PCR; TCRdb's copy keeps in-frame clones and lacks some. The sample yields 130,000 to 150,000 clones, about 91% seen once. Germline CDR1 reads MGHRA; CDR2 reads YSYEKL. CDR3 length: 17 residues. V trimming: 1 base; J trimming: 0 bases; junction bases outside the gene matches: 6. The sequence came from an adult in good health. The chain links TRBV4-1 to TRBJ2-1, with TRBD2 matching over 7 bases. The sample in question was peripheral blood, obtained on day 0 of AZD1222 vaccination. CDR3 sequence reads: CASSQVGGKSSYNEQFF. As DNA, the CDR3 is TGCGCCAGCAGCCAAGTGGGGGGGAAGAGCTCCTACAATGAGCAGTTCTTC.